The 28 T cell receptor beta chains given below trace back to one sample, sequenced in a study of identical twins. TCRdb itself ran the 5' RACE reads through MiXCR, one entry per CDR3 protein. The sample lists about 570,000 distinct CDR3 sequences; 9.6% were seen once. In addition, the sample was reused for a study of yellow fever vaccine responses in identical twins.

The sequenced material came from PBMCs. These receptors all come from a woman between 18 and 29 years old in good health.

CDR3 nucleotides: TGTGCCAGCAGCCAAGAAGGACTAGCGGACTACGAGCAGTACTTC. Residues: CASSQEGLADYEQYF. The chain combines TRBV14 with TRBJ2-7, with 10 bases identical to TRBD2. The germline V gene has CDR1 SGHDN and CDR2 FVKESK. The CDR3 contains 15 residues. V lost 0 bases to trimming and J lost 3 bases; unmatched junction nucleotides: 2. The full variable domain, completed using reference TRBV14 and TRBJ2-7, is EAGVTQFPSHSVIEKGQTVTLRCDPISGHDNLYWYRRVMGKEIKFLLHFVKESKQDESGMPNNRFLAERTGGTYSTLKVQPAELEDSGVYFCASSQEGLADYEQYFGPGTRLTVT.

The chain couples TRBV4-3 to TRBJ2-7; 8 positions match TRBD2. Germline CDR1 reads LGHNA; CDR2 reads YSLEER. The CDR3 runs to 16 residues. V gave up 4 bases and J gave up 1 base; unmatched junction bases: 9. The CDR3 spells CASSRALAGVSYEQYF. CDR3 nucleotides: TGCGCCAGCAGCCGCGCTCTAGCGGGCGTTTCCTACGAGCAGTACTTC.

At least ten counts were recorded for this clonotype. The gene calls are TRBV6-2 or TRBV6-3 and TRBJ2-5; D call uncertain. V dropped 2 bases and J dropped 1 base, with 11 bases sitting between them. This CDR3 spans 15 amino acids. Germline V gene data show CDR1 as MNHEY and CDR2 as SVGEGT. CDR3 region: CASSYDVRLQETQYF. The DNA for the CDR3 is TGTGCCAGCAGTTACGACGTTAGACTCCAAGAGACCCAGTACTTC.

This clonotype has only a few counts. This sequence joins TRBV20-1 and TRBJ1-5; TRBD1 matches at 8 bases. The CDR3 is 14 amino acids. The V and J ends lost 2 bases and 6 bases, in that order; junction bases with no gene match: 6. Looked up from germline, CDR1 is DFQATT and CDR2 is SNEGSKA (reference sequence). CDR3 protein: CSARSDRGFQPQHF. The CDR3 DNA is TGCAGTGCTAGAAGCGACAGGGGCTTTCAGCCCCAGCATTTT.

The gene calls are TRBV3-1 and TRBJ2-5; 14 nucleotides line up with TRBD2. The CDR3 extends over 18 amino acids. Germline loops: CDR1 LGHDT, CDR2 YNNKEL (reference sequence). The trim removed 4 bases at V and 1 base at J, leaving 8 bases unmatched. CDR3 region: CASSRSGLAGGLQETQYF. The CDR3 DNA follows: TGTGCCAGCAGCCGATCTGGACTAGCGGGGGGCCTCCAAGAGACCCAGTACTTC.

This clonotype showed up many times. This chain links TRBV6-1 with TRBJ2-5, with no clear D. CDR1 and CDR2 from the germline V gene are MNHNS and SASEGT. CDR3 length: 14 amino acids. Trimming removed 6 bases from V and 4 bases from J, with 15 bases in between. For the CDR3, the DNA is TGTGCCAGCAGCCCCGAAGGGCGTCGAGAGACCCAGTACTTC. Amino acid sequence: CASSPEGRRETQYF.

This clonotype was seen repeatedly, ten times or more. The CDR3: CASSGKNTGELFF. The CDR3 DNA follows: TGCGCCAGCAGCGGGAAGAACACCGGGGAGCTGTTTTTT. The chain is built from TRBV5-1 and TRBJ2-2; D not certain. V was clipped by 4 bases and J by 1 base, with 5 bases between them. The germline V gene has CDR1 SGHRS and CDR2 YFSETQ. CDR3 length: 13 amino acids.

V is TRBV4-3 and J is TRBJ2-1; possibly TRBD1 for D (5 bases). The CDR3 spans 16 residues. The germline V gene has CDR1 LGHNA and CDR2 YSLEER. The V end was cut by 0 bases, the J end by 2 bases, with 11 bases between. CDR3 sequence (DNA): TGCGCCAGCAGCCAAGATTCAGGGTTTCCCTACAATGAGCAGTTCTTC. Translation: CASSQDSGFPYNEQFF.

This clonotype was recorded many times. The V and J genes are TRBV7-9 and TRBJ1-5; 8 bases map to TRBD1. The CDR3 is 14 residues long. Germline V gives CDR1 SEHNR, CDR2 FQNEAQ (reference sequence). Trimming took 1 base from V and 7 from J; bases not matched to a gene: 3. CDR3 coding DNA: TGTGCCAGCAGCTTAGAGACAGGGGACCAGCCCCAGCATTTT. Protein product: CASSLETGDQPQHF. Supplemented by reference TRBV7-9 and TRBJ1-5, the full variable domain reads DTGVSQNPRHKITKRGQNVTFRCDPISEHNRLYWYRQTLGQGPEFLTYFQNEAQLEKSRLLSDRFSAERPKGSFSTLEIQRTEQGDSAMYLCASSLETGDQPQHFGDGTRLSIL.

The rearrangement uses TRBV10-3 and TRBJ1-1; D call uncertain. The CDR3 loop spans 17 amino acids. Germline-derived CDR1 and CDR2 are ENHRY and SYGVKD. V lost 0 bases, J lost 5 bases, and 19 bases lay in between. DNA for the CDR3: TGTGCCATCAGTGAGTCGACCCCCAAAGGGCGGCGGACTGAAGCTTTCTTT. Protein product: CAISESTPKGRRTEAFF.

The rearrangement links TRBV4-1 to TRBJ2-1, with unresolved D. Germline CDR1 is MGHRA and CDR2 is YSYEKL. This CDR3 has 15 residues. V lost 0 bases, J lost 2 bases, and 8 bases lay in between. This chain's CDR3 is CASSQDGLPYNEQFF. The CDR3 nucleotides are TGCGCCAGCAGCCAAGACGGATTACCCTACAATGAGCAGTTCTTC.

V usage is TRBV4-3 and J usage is TRBJ1-5; a possible D gene is TRBD1 (5 bases). This CDR3 has 16 residues. Trimming pared 0 bases from V and 4 bases from J, leaving 13 bases between. Germline values: CDR1 LGHNA, CDR2 YSLEER. CDR3 sequence reads: CASSQEIDSSNQPQHF. In DNA, the CDR3 is TGCGCCAGCAGCCAAGAAATAGACAGCAGTAATCAGCCCCAGCATTTT.

The chain links TRBV15 to TRBJ2-7; a weak D match, TRBD2 (6 bases). CDR3 size: 14 residues. The ends were cut back, 5 bases at V and 4 bases at J, with 15 bases in the middle. The germline CDR1 and CDR2 sequences are LNHNV and YYDKDF (reference sequence). In DNA, the CDR3 is TGTGCCACCAGCCCCCCCGGGAGAAGATACGAGCAGTACTTC. Amino acid sequence: CATSPPGRRYEQYF.

In this sample, this clonotype turned up a few times. The chain combines TRBV7-2 with TRBJ2-1, with a tentative D call TRBD1 (6 bases). This CDR3 region has 16 residues. Germline V gives CDR1 SGHTA, CDR2 FQGNSA. V was pared by 1 base and J by 6 bases, with 16 bases between. In DNA, the CDR3 is TGTGCCAGCAGCTTAGAACCATTCCCGGACAGCAATGAGCAGTTCTTC. Protein product: CASSLEPFPDSNEQFF. Complete variable domain (other parts from reference TRBV7-2 and TRBJ2-1): GAGVSQSPSNKVTEKGKDVELRCDPISGHTALYWYRQSLGQGLEFLIYFQGNSAPDKSGLPSDRFSAERTGGSVSTLTIQRTQQEDSAVYLCASSLEPFPDSNEQFFGPGTRLTVL.

This clonotype was seen only a few times. J is TRBJ2-1 and V is TRBV29-1, with TRBD1 matching over 7 bases. This CDR3 has 14 amino acids. In germline, CDR1 is SQVTM, CDR2 ANQGSEA. V shed 2 bases and J 4 bases; nucleotides not matched to a gene: 5. The CDR3 DNA reads as TGCAGCGTTGAATCTACAGGGGTGTACAATGAGCAGTTCTTC. It codes for CSVESTGVYNEQFF.

The genes are TRBV4-3 and TRBJ2-3; D gene unclear. The germline gives CDR1 LGHNA, CDR2 YSLEER. The CDR3 spans 14 residues. Trimming shortened V by 0 bases and J by 2 bases, and 6 bases separated the two germline ends. CDR3 DNA sequence: TGCGCCAGCAGCCAAGAAGTAGCCACAGATACGCAGTATTTT. It encodes CASSQEVATDTQYF.

The J gene is TRBJ2-1, the V gene TRBV15; 8 bases align to TRBD1. The trim removed 8 bases at V and 2 bases at J, leaving 8 bases unmatched. The CDR3 has 15 residues. The germline CDR1 and CDR2 sequences are LNHNV and YYDKDF (reference sequence). The CDR3 here is CATQAGQGAYNEQFF. CDR3 sequence (DNA): TGTGCCACCCAGGCAGGACAGGGTGCCTACAATGAGCAGTTCTTC.

This clonotype appeared a few times. The chain is built from TRBV5-1 and TRBJ2-3; tentative D call: TRBD2 (5 bases). This CDR3 spans 15 amino acids. CDR1 and CDR2 from the germline V gene are SGHRS and YFSETQ. Trimming took 4 bases from V and 0 from J, leaving 12 bases between them. The CDR3 DNA reads as TGCGCCAGCAGCCGAGCGGACCCTAGCACAGATACGCAGTATTTT. It encodes CASSRADPSTDTQYF.

The chain combines TRBV11-3 with TRBJ2-2; no definite D call. Looked up from germline, CDR1 is SGHNT and CDR2 is YENEEA. V was cut by 6 bases and J by 0 bases, with 2 bases left in between. This CDR3 region has 12 residues. DNA of the CDR3: TGTGCCAGCAGATCGAACACCGGGGAGCTGTTTTTT. Its translation: CASRSNTGELFF. Based on the CDR3 plus reference TRBV11-3 and TRBJ2-2, the full variable domain is EAGVVQSPRYKIIEKKQPVAFWCNPISGHNTLYWYLQNLGQGPELLIRYENEEAVDDSQLPKDRFSAERLKGVDSTLKIQPAELGDSAVYLCASRSNTGELFFGEGSRLTVL.

The CDR3 is CSATGRDRGDYGYTF. The DNA of the CDR3 is TGCAGTGCTACCGGGCGGGACAGGGGGGACTATGGCTACACCTTC. The chain carries TRBV20-1 and TRBJ1-2, with 11 bases that match TRBD1. Germline V gives CDR1 DFQATT, CDR2 SNEGSKA (reference sequence). There are 15 residues in the CDR3. Losses at the gene ends were 4 bases for V and 3 bases for J; bases not matched to a gene: 7.

This clonotype showed up many times. The rearrangement joins TRBV3-1 to TRBJ2-7; 11 bases map to TRBD2. J lost 3 bases, V lost 3 bases, and 4 bases had no gene match. Germline V lookup: CDR1 LGHDT, CDR2 YNNKEL (reference sequence). The CDR3 has 15 amino acids. The CDR3 region has the DNA TGTGCCAGCAGCCAGGGGACTAGCGGATTCTACGAGCAGTACTTC. Translation: CASSQGTSGFYEQYF.

This clonotype occurred a few times. The chain combines TRBV5-4 with TRBJ2-1; maybe TRBD1 (5 bases). CDR1 is SGHNT and CDR2 is YYREEE in the germline V gene (reference sequence). The V and J ends lost 2 bases and 8 bases respectively, with 11 bases between them. This CDR3 region has 13 residues. The CDR3 region has the DNA TGTGCCAGCAGCTTTGACGACAGTTATGAGCAGTTCTTC. Translation gives CASSFDDSYEQFF.

This clonotype came up a few times. V gene TRBV6-5 combines with J gene TRBJ1-3; D may be TRBD1 (6 bases). From germline, CDR1 is MNHEY and CDR2 SVGAGI. Trimming removed 2 bases from V and 0 bases from J, with 8 bases in between. The CDR3 sequence is 15 residues long. CDR3 in DNA: TGTGCCAGCAGTTACGGACAGAGCTCTGGAAACACCATATATTTT. This sequence encodes CASSYGQSSGNTIYF.

This clonotype has at least ten counts. The chain joins TRBV7-6 to TRBJ2-3, with D perhaps matching TRBD1 or TRBD2 (5 bases each). Trimming removed 0 bases from V and 5 bases from J, with 21 bases in between. The CDR3 contains 18 residues. Germline loops: CDR1 SGHVS, CDR2 FNYEAQ. The CDR3 DNA reads as TGTGCCAGCAGCTTAGCGGGTATGGGGGTGACAGCTCGAGATACGCAGTATTTT. Translated, it gives CASSLAGMGVTARDTQYF.

This clonotype was recorded many times. V is TRBV28 and J is TRBJ2-4; either TRBD1 or TRBD2 may supply D (5 bases each). CDR3 length equals 19 residues. V was cut by 3 bases and J by 0 bases, with 21 bases left in between. Germline V CDR1 and CDR2: MDHEN, SYDVKM. In DNA, the CDR3 is TGTGCCAGCAGTTTTCCAGGGACGGTCTCAACCTTAGCCAAAAACATTCAGTACTTC. Encoded protein: CASSFPGTVSTLAKNIQYF. Full variable domain (rest looked up from reference TRBV28 and TRBJ2-4): DVKVTQSSRYLVKRTGEKVFLECVQDMDHENMFWYRQDPGLGLRLIYFSYDVKMKEKGDIPEGYSVSREKKERFSLILESASTNQTSMYLCASSFPGTVSTLAKNIQYFGAGTRLSVL.

The V and J genes are TRBV9 and TRBJ2-1; TRBD2 aligns across 8 bases. V was pared by 2 bases and J by 3 bases, with 7 bases of the junction left unmatched. This CDR3 region has 16 residues. The germline V gene encodes CDR1 SGDLS and CDR2 YYNGEE. The CDR3 protein is CASSVMSSGSYNEQFF. CDR3 nucleotide sequence: TGTGCCAGCAGCGTCATGTCGAGCGGGAGCTACAATGAGCAGTTCTTC. Full variable domain (rest looked up from reference TRBV9 and TRBJ2-1): DSGVTQTPKHLITATGQRVTLRCSPRSGDLSVYWYQQSLDQGLQFLIQYYNGEERAKGNILERFSAQQFPDLHSELNLSSLELGDSALYFCASSVMSSGSYNEQFFGPGTRLTVL.

This clonotype was seen only a few times. The gene calls are TRBV3-1 and TRBJ2-1, with 12 bases that match TRBD2. CDR3 length: 18 amino acids. Germline V gene data show CDR1 as LGHDT and CDR2 as YNNKEL (reference sequence). V was clipped by 0 bases and J by 0 bases; unmatched bases: 3. The CDR3 region has the DNA TGTGCCAGCAGCCAAGATCTAGCGGGGGGGAGCTCCTACAATGAGCAGTTCTTC. It translates to CASSQDLAGGSSYNEQFF.

In its sample, this clonotype was seen many times. The gene calls are TRBV12-3 or TRBV12-4 and TRBJ2-7, with D perhaps matching TRBD1 or TRBD2 (5 bases each). This CDR3 has 15 amino acids. Trimming removed 4 bases from V and 5 bases from J, with 18 bases in between. The CDR3 sequence is CASSSESGPRHEQYF. The CDR3 nucleotides are TGTGCCAGCAGTTCAGAATCGGGACCTCGGCACGAGCAGTACTTC.